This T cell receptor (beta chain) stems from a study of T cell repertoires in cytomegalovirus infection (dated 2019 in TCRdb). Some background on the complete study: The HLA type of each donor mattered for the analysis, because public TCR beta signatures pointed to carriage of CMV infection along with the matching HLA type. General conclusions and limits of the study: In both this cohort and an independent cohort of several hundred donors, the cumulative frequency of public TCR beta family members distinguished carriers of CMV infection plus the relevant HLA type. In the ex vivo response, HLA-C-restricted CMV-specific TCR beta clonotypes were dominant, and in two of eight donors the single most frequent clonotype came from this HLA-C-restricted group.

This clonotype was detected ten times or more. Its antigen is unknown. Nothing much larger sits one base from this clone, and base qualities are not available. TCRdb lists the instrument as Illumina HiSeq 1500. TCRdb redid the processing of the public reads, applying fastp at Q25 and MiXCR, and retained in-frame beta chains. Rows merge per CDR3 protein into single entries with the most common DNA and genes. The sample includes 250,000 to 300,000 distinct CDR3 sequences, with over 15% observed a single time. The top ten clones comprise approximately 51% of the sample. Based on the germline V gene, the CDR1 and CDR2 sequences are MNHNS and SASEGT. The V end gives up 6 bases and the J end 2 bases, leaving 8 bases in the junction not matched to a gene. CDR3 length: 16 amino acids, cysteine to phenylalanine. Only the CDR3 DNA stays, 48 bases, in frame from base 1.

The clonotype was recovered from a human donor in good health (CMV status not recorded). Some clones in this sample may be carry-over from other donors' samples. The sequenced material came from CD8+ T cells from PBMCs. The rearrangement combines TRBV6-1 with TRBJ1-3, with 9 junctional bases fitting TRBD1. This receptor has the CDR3 CASRPGTGLTGNTIYF. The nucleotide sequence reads TGTGCCAGCAGACCCGGGACAGGGCTCACTGGAAACACCATATATTTT.